This T cell receptor (beta chain) comes out of a study of T cells in localized non-small cell lung cancer. Clones were read by immunoSEQ multiplex PCR, and TCRdb kept only the in-frame ones, dropping some. Of about 53,000 clones listed, roughly 88% are singletons. V dropped 8 bases and J dropped 5 bases, with 10 bases sitting between them. Germline values: CDR1 ENHRY, CDR2 SYGVKD. This CDR3 has 11 amino acids. Overall study findings and caveats: Tumor showed lower T cell clonality than uninvolved adjacent lung, where it was highest. Turning up in adjacent lung were a median around 58 of the top 100 tumor clones. Heterogeneity stays possible, as sequencing covered only one tumor region.

The table lists this clone with a count of one. The antigen is unknown. This receptor was taken from a man aged 40 to 70 with stage III lung adenocarcinoma. This sample comprised peripheral blood mononuclear cells, obtained before any cancer treatment. The V and J genes are TRBV10-3 and TRBJ2-7; unclear D gene. Written as DNA, the CDR3 is TGTGCCATCGGTCAGGCTCACGAGCAGTACTTC. As protein: CAIGQAHEQYF.